Below are 26 T cell receptor beta chains sequenced from a single sample in a study of somatic mutations in cytotoxic T cells in rheumatoid arthritis (dated by TCRdb to about 2017). The method was the immunoSEQ multiplex PCR assay. TCRdb's version of the immuneACCESS table is confined to in-frame rearrangements and falls short of the full clone set. An unresolved V gene accounts for under half of the shortfall where checked; the remainder is of unknown origin. The sample has some 18,000 clones on record, 70% to 80% of them singletons. The ten largest clones take up roughly 4.8% of the sample. Specimen: CD8+ T cells sorted from blood. All receptors come from an adult with rheumatoid arthritis.

DNA of the CDR3: TGTGCCAGTCGTAGGGTCGTATTTGGCACAGATACGCAGTATTTT. It encodes CASRRVVFGTDTQYF. The chain combines TRBV19 with TRBJ2-3, with D uncertain. Germline V gives CDR1 LNHDA, CDR2 SQIVND (reference sequence). The CDR3 length is 15 residues. Trimming shortened V by 8 bases and J by 1 base, and 16 bases separated the two germline ends.

The chain uses TRBV11-2 and TRBJ1-4; D might be TRBD1 (6 bases). V was trimmed by 7 bases and J by 5 bases, leaving 14 bases between them. The V gene's germline CDR1 is SGHAT and CDR2 FQNNGV. This CDR3 is built from 14 residues. As DNA, the CDR3 is TGTGCCAGCAACTACAGGGTGGGGAATGAAAAACTGTTTTTT. Residues: CASNYRVGNEKLFF.

In this sample, this clone turned up once. This sequence joins TRBV7-9 and TRBJ1-1, with 7 bases identical to TRBD1. The CDR3 consists of 11 residues. Germline V gene data show CDR1 as SEHNR and CDR2 as FQNEAQ (reference sequence). V shed 9 bases, J shed 4 bases, and the junction held 2 bases outside the gene matches. The CDR3 coding sequence is TGTGCCAGTAGACAGGGCACTGAAGCTTTCTTT. Translating gives CASRQGTEAFF.

This chain links TRBV6-1 with TRBJ2-1, with 8 bases matching TRBD2. The V segment lost 0 bases and the J segment 1 base; nucleotides outside the gene matches: 14. Germline V lookup: CDR1 MNHNS, CDR2 SASEGT. CDR3 length equals 20 residues. CDR3 DNA: TGTGCCAGCAGTGAAGCCGGGTGGGGGGTAGCGGGGACATCCTACAATGAGCAGTTCTTC. The encoded protein is CASSEAGWGVAGTSYNEQFF.

This clone was picked up a small number of times. V usage is TRBV20-1 and J usage is TRBJ1-1; D gene unclear. The germline CDR1 and CDR2 sequences are DFQATT and SNEGSKA (reference sequence). This CDR3 is built from 11 residues. V lost 5 bases and J lost 5, with 9 bases in between. The CDR3 nucleotides are TGCAGTGCTCTAGACGGGACTGAAGCTTTCTTT. Translation gives CSALDGTEAFF.

The chain is built from TRBV7-6 and TRBJ2-2; no firm D call. Trimming left V 2 bases short and J 4 bases short, with 2 bases between. Looked up from germline, CDR1 is SGHVS and CDR2 is FNYEAQ. The CDR3 loop spans 12 amino acids. In DNA, the CDR3 is TGTGCCAGCAGCTTAACCACCGGGGAGCTGTTTTTT. It is translated as CASSLTTGELFF.

CDR3 bases: TGCGCCAGCAGCCAAGCAGGGGTTGTAGGCTCCTACGAGCAGTACTTC. Protein product: CASSQAGVVGSYEQYF. V gene TRBV4-1 combines with J gene TRBJ2-7, with D possibly being TRBD1 (6 bases). Germline CDR1 and CDR2: MGHRA and YSYEKL. This CDR3 is built from 16 residues. The V gene lost 1 base and the J gene lost 0 bases, with 13 bases spanning the gap.

In this sample, this clone turned up once. This chain links TRBV10-3 with TRBJ2-2, with D perhaps TRBD1 or TRBD2 (5 bases each). This CDR3 is built from 17 residues. With 3 bases removed from V and 1 base from J, the gap between germline ends came to 15 bases. CDR1 is ENHRY and CDR2 is SYGVKD in the germline V gene. The CDR3 protein is CAISELTGTVNTGELFF. CDR3 nucleotide sequence: TGTGCCATCAGTGAACTCACCGGGACGGTGAACACCGGGGAGCTGTTTTTT.

This chain links TRBV5-1 with TRBJ2-7; 9 nucleotides align to TRBD1. The ends lost 4 bases at V and 5 bases at J; junction bases unmatched: 7. Germline V gives CDR1 SGHRS, CDR2 YFSETQ. The CDR3 has 14 amino acids. In nucleotides, the CDR3 is TGCGCCAGCAGCCCGGTGGGACAGGGAAACGAGCAGTACTTC. Its translation is CASSPVGQGNEQYF.

The rearrangement links TRBV7-9 to TRBJ1-4, with D possibly matching TRBD1 (5 bases). The germline gives CDR1 SEHNR, CDR2 FQNEAQ (reference sequence). The CDR3 sequence is 12 residues long. In DNA form, the CDR3 reads TGTGCTTGGCGGGACCTCGGCGAAAAACTGTTTTTT. This translates into CAWRDLGEKLFF.

The rearrangement joins TRBV11-2 to TRBJ2-4, with unresolved D. V dropped 7 bases and J dropped 5 bases, with 9 bases sitting between them. In germline, CDR1 is SGHAT, CDR2 FQNNGV. This CDR3 spans 12 amino acids. The CDR3 here is CASIVDQNIQYF. Written as DNA, the CDR3 is TGTGCCAGCATTGTGGACCAAAACATTCAGTACTTC.

The rearrangement links TRBV6-5 to TRBJ2-1; 10 bases are a match to TRBD2. The germline V gene has CDR1 MNHEY and CDR2 SVGAGI. The CDR3 contains 15 residues. V lost 2 bases and J lost 5; bases outside the gene matches: 3. Here the CDR3 reads CASSYELAGDNEQFF. The CDR3 nucleotides are TGTGCCAGCAGTTACGAGCTAGCGGGGGACAATGAGCAGTTCTTC.

The chain is built from TRBV7-9 and TRBJ2-3; the match to TRBD2 covers 7 bases. The CDR3 contains 15 residues. The V and J ends lost 6 bases and 7 bases, in that order; junction bases with no gene match: 13. Germline-derived CDR1 and CDR2 are SEHNR and FQNEAQ (reference sequence). The CDR3 sequence is CASRGTTSTKNTQYF. The CDR3 bases are TGTGCCAGCAGGGGGACTACTAGCACGAAGAATACGCAGTATTTT.

This clone occurred a few times. The chain uses TRBV6-5 and TRBJ2-7; TRBD1 matches 7 bases. Germline assignment: CDR1 MNHEY and CDR2 SVGAGI. Losses at the gene ends were 5 bases for V and 5 bases for J; bases not matched to a gene: 9. This CDR3 contains 14 residues. The CDR3 is CASSRRQGQDEQYF. The CDR3 DNA sequence: TGTGCCAGCAGTCGCCGACAGGGCCAAGACGAGCAGTACTTC.

Sample share makes this clone medium-sized. This chain uses TRBV7-8 with TRBJ2-3; the match to TRBD2 covers 8 bases. CDR3 length: 15 amino acids. Losses at the gene ends were 5 bases for V and 2 bases for J; bases not matched to a gene: 6. CDR1 is SGHVS, CDR2 FQNEAQ, per germline. This CDR3 reads CASSDISGDTDTQYF. CDR3 bases: TGTGCCAGCAGCGACATTAGCGGGGACACAGATACGCAGTATTTT. Drawing the rest from reference TRBV7-8 and TRBJ2-3, the complete variable domain is GAGVSQSPRYKVAKRGQDVALRCDPISGHVSLFWYQQALGQGPEFLTYFQNEAQLDKSGLPSDRFFAERPEGSVSTLKIQRTQQEDSAVYLCASSDISGDTDTQYFGPGTRLTVL.

The chain recombines TRBV29-1 with TRBJ1-2, with a weak D call TRBD1 (5 bases). CDR1 and CDR2 (germline): SQVTM, ANQGSEA. The CDR3 is 12 residues long. V gave up 8 bases and J gave up 8 bases, with 18 bases separating them. The CDR3 reads CSLPAPTGGYTF. DNA of the CDR3: TGCAGCCTTCCGGCCCCAACAGGAGGCTACACCTTC.

The rearrangement links TRBV19 to TRBJ2-1; D is undetermined. The V and J ends lost 3 bases and 7 bases respectively, with 10 bases between them. Germline values: CDR1 LNHDA, CDR2 SQIVND (reference sequence). The CDR3 has 13 amino acids. The CDR3 sequence is CASSISSPNEQFF. The CDR3 bases are TGTGCCAGTAGTATTTCCAGCCCGAATGAGCAGTTCTTC.

The chain employs TRBV4-2 and TRBJ2-7; a possible D gene is TRBD1 (6 bases). This CDR3 is 13 amino acids long. Trimming took off 0 bases at V and 5 bases at J, with 8 bases between the two ends. Germline CDR1 reads LGHNA; CDR2 reads YNFKEQ. CDR3 nucleotides: TGTGCCAGCAGCCAAGATGAGGGGGACGAGCAGTACTTC. Its translation: CASSQDEGDEQYF.

The chain has TRBV4-1 and TRBJ2-3; 8 bases are a match to TRBD2. This CDR3 is 16 amino acids long. CDR1 is MGHRA, CDR2 YSYEKL, per germline. V shed 4 bases and J 0 bases; nucleotides not matched to a gene: 6. DNA of the CDR3: TGCGCCAGCAGCCCGCGGACTAGCCCTAGCACAGATACGCAGTATTTT. This gives the protein CASSPRTSPSTDTQYF.

This clone was picked up a small number of times. The CDR3 loop reads CASSYGQNYEQYF. Written as DNA, the CDR3 is TGTGCCAGCAGTTACGGTCAGAATTACGAGCAGTACTTC. This chain links TRBV6-5 with TRBJ2-7; D gene uncertain. The CDR3 has 13 residues. V lost 2 bases, J lost 4 bases, and 9 bases lay in between. CDR1 and CDR2 from the germline V gene are MNHEY and SVGAGI.

This sequence joins TRBV4-2 and TRBJ1-2, with D hard to call. This CDR3 is built from 13 residues. The germline V and J ends were trimmed by 1 base and 8 bases, with 11 bases remaining between them. Germline CDR1 reads LGHNA; CDR2 reads YNFKEQ. The CDR3 nucleotides read TGTGCCAGCAGCCAAGGCGGCGCGAAGGGCTACACCTTC. This translates into CASSQGGAKGYTF.

J is TRBJ1-4 and V is TRBV11-2, with D possibly TRBD1 on 5 matching bases. The CDR3 is 15 residues long. V shed 0 bases and J shed 14 bases, with 19 bases lying between them. CDR1 is SGHAT and CDR2 is FQNNGV in the germline V gene. CDR3 nucleotide sequence: TGTGCCAGCAGCTTAGATCTCATTCAGGGAAATTGGCTGTTTTTT. It encodes CASSLDLIQGNWLFF.

This chain links TRBV4-1 with TRBJ2-7; D is perhaps TRBD1 (6 bases). CDR1 and CDR2 (germline): MGHRA, YSYEKL. CDR3 length equals 15 residues. V was pared by 4 bases and J by 5 bases, with 18 bases between. CDR3 region: CASSLGTSQGNEQYF. The CDR3 nucleotides read TGCGCCAGCAGCCTCGGGACAAGCCAAGGCAACGAGCAGTACTTC.

CDR3 in amino acids: CASSDVGVPNEQFF. As DNA, the CDR3 is TGTGCCAGCAGTGACGTCGGGGTCCCCAATGAGCAGTTCTTC. The chain joins TRBV2 to TRBJ2-1, with D possibly TRBD2 on 5 matching bases. The CDR3 consists of 14 residues. The germline V gene encodes CDR1 SNHLY and CDR2 FYNNEI. Trimming removed 3 bases at V and 6 bases at J, with 12 bases between.

CDR3 sequence reads: CASSLGRAYEQYF. The CDR3 DNA follows: TGTGCCAGCAGTTTAGGCAGGGCCTACGAGCAGTACTTC. The chain employs TRBV27 and TRBJ2-7, with D possibly TRBD1 on 5 matching bases. The V and J ends lost 2 bases and 2 bases respectively, with 7 bases between them. The CDR3 spans 13 residues. CDR1 is MNHEY and CDR2 is SMNVEV in the germline V gene (reference sequence).

The V gene is TRBV4-1, the J gene TRBJ2-7; a possible D gene is TRBD1 (5 bases). Germline V gene data show CDR1 as MGHRA and CDR2 as YSYEKL. The length of the CDR3 is 15 residues. Trimming stripped 4 bases from V and 2 bases from J, with 15 bases between. CDR3 in amino acids: CASSRLPGPAYEQYF. Written as DNA, the CDR3 is TGCGCCAGCAGCCGCCTTCCAGGGCCGGCCTACGAGCAGTACTTC.